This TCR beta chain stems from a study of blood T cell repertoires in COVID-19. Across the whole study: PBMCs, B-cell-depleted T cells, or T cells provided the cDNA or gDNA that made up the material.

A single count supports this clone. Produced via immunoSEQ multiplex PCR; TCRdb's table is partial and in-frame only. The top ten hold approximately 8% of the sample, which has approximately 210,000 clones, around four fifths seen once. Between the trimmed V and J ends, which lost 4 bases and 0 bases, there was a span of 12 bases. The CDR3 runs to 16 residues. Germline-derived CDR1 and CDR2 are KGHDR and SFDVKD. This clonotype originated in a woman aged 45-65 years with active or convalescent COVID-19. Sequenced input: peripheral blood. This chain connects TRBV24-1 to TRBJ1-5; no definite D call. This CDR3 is CATSDLDKVSNQPQHF. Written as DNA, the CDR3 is TGTGCCACCAGTGACCTTGACAAAGTTAGCAATCAGCCCCAGCATTTT.